The 9 T cell receptor beta chains below were found in one sample sequenced in a study of T cell responses to AZD1222 COVID-19 vaccine. Clones were sequenced by immunoSEQ multiplex PCR, and TCRdb holds only the in-frame ones, with some missing. The sample carries 75,000 to 100,000 clones, roughly 88% recorded once. The sample in question was peripheral blood, obtained on day 0 of AZD1222 vaccination. The receptors shown here come from an adult in good health.

This clone appeared a single time. The rearrangement links TRBV5-1 to TRBJ2-3, with TRBD2 identical over 7 bases. Germline lookup yields CDR1 SGHRS and CDR2 YFSETQ. CDR3 size: 15 residues. V was clipped by 4 bases and J by 1 base; unmatched bases: 6. The CDR3 protein is CASSPGTTRTDTQYF. The CDR3 nucleotides are TGCGCCAGCAGCCCCGGGACTACCCGCACAGATACGCAGTATTTT. Drawing the rest from reference TRBV5-1 and TRBJ2-3, the complete variable domain is KAGVTQTPRYLIKTRGQQVTLSCSPISGHRSVSWYQQTPGQGLQFLFEYFSETQRNKGNFPGRFSGRQFSNSRSEMNVSTLELGDSALYLCASSPGTTRTDTQYFGPGTRLTVL.

The CDR3 DNA reads as TGCGCCAGCAGCCCAGACAGTACGAACACTGAAGCTTTCTTT. Protein product: CASSPDSTNTEAFF. This chain joins TRBV5-1 and TRBJ1-1, with D possibly being TRBD1 (5 bases). CDR1 is SGHRS, CDR2 YFSETQ, per germline. The CDR3 runs to 14 residues. Trimming left V 4 bases short and J 1 base short, with 11 bases between. Using reference TRBV5-1 and TRBJ1-1 for the parts outside the CDR3, the full variable domain is KAGVTQTPRYLIKTRGQQVTLSCSPISGHRSVSWYQQTPGQGLQFLFEYFSETQRNKGNFPGRFSGRQFSNSRSEMNVSTLELGDSALYLCASSPDSTNTEAFFGQGTRLTVV.

The chain has TRBV24-1 and TRBJ1-3; possible D gene TRBD1, 6 bases. V lost 8 bases, J lost 0 bases, and 19 bases lay in between. This CDR3 is built from 17 residues. Germline CDR1 is KGHDR and CDR2 is SFDVKD. In DNA, the CDR3 is TGTGCCACCACAGGGGACCAAGTGAATCGCTCTGGAAACACCATATATTTT. It is translated as CATTGDQVNRSGNTIYF.

The chain has TRBV11-2 and TRBJ1-6, with 9 bases aligning to TRBD1. J was trimmed by 9 bases and V by 0 bases; bases with no gene match: 6. Germline V gene sequence: CDR1 SGHAT, CDR2 FQNNGV. The CDR3 runs 16 residues. DNA of the CDR3: TGTGCCAGCAGCTTAGAAGGGACAGGGTACATTTCACCCCTCCACTTT. Encoded protein: CASSLEGTGYISPLHF.

The V and J genes are TRBV18 and TRBJ1-3; 8 positions match TRBD1. V was clipped by 3 bases and J by 4 bases; unmatched bases: 5. The CDR3 covers 15 residues. Per germline, CDR1 KGHSH and CDR2 LQKENI. CDR3 loop: CASSPQGARGNTIYF. The CDR3 bases are TGTGCCAGCTCACCTCAGGGGGCGCGAGGAAACACCATATATTTT.

The chain joins TRBV3-1 (or the pseudogene TRBV3-2) to TRBJ2-4; no firm D call. Germline V gene data show CDR1 as LGHDT and CDR2 as YNNKEL (reference sequence). The germline V and J ends were trimmed by 4 bases and 0 bases, with 16 bases remaining between them. CDR3 length: 17 amino acids. The CDR3, as DNA: TGTGCCAGCAGCCGGAGAACACCCAATCTAGCCAAAAACATTCAGTACTTC. Residues: CASSRRTPNLAKNIQYF.

This sequence joins TRBV12-3 or TRBV12-4 and TRBJ1-4; the D gene is possibly TRBD1 (5 bases). The CDR3 is 12 residues long. V was cut by 8 bases and J by 7 bases, with 11 bases left in between. For the CDR3, the DNA is TGTGCCAGCCGGGACGGAGGTGAAAAACTGTTTTTT. Amino acids: CASRDGGEKLFF.

CDR3 sequence (DNA): TGTGCCAGCAGGTGGACAGGGGGAAAAACCGGGGAGCTGTTTTTT. It codes for CASRWTGGKTGELFF. The chain couples TRBV27 to TRBJ2-2; TRBD1 aligns across 10 bases. Germline CDR1 MNHEY, CDR2 SMNVEV (reference sequence). The junction had 6 bases not matched to a gene; V was cut back by 6 bases and J by 5 bases. The CDR3 has 15 residues.

The V call is TRBV6-2 or TRBV6-3, the J call TRBJ2-3; 9 bases match TRBD2. The CDR3 is 17 amino acids. Germline CDR1 and CDR2: MNHEY and SVGEGT. V trimming: 6 bases; J trimming: 0 bases; junction bases outside the gene matches: 10. In DNA, the CDR3 is TGTGCCAGCAGCGACGCTGCGGGAGGGGCTAGCACAGATACGCAGTATTTT. As protein: CASSDAAGGASTDTQYF.